This is a list of T cell receptor beta chains from one sample in a study of blood T cell repertoires in COVID-19. TCRdb's table, derived via immunoSEQ multiplex PCR, lists solely in-frame clones and lacks some. The sample has about 110,000 clones; 80% to 90% are singletons. Sample: peripheral blood. Every receptor here comes from a woman older than 75 with acute or convalescent COVID-19. The CDR3 runs from the conserved cysteine through the conserved F or W. Fields, in order: clone size, D gene, J gene, V gene, CDR3 protein, CDR3 DNA. A D gene is named only where the DNA matches it firmly. Where a row states a size, it is once, few, many or the class of an expanded clone; other rows omit it.

NA NA TRBJ2-3 TRBV19 CASSIGRGTSTDTQYF TGTGCCAGTAGTATTGGGCGGGGAACTAGCACAGATACGCAGTATTTT
NA NA TRBJ1-3 TRBV4-1 CASSQLSTSSGNTIYF TGCGCCAGCAGCCAACTATCGACAAGCTCTGGAAACACCATATATTTT
NA NA TRBJ1-5 TRBV30 CAWSVTQGNQPQHF TGTGCCTGGAGTGTGACACAGGGCAATCAGCCCCAGCATTTT
NA NA TRBJ1-1 TRBV2 CASSALVSGTEAFF TGTGCCAGCAGTGCCTTGGTTTCAGGGACTGAAGCTTTCTTT
NA NA TRBJ1-1 TRBV5-6 CASSLPTQGITEAFF TGTGCCAGCAGCCTCCCGACGCAGGGTATCACTGAAGCTTTCTTT
once NA TRBJ1-1 TRBV18 CASSPGADGITEAFF TGTGCCAGCTCACCGGGGGCCGATGGGATCACTGAAGCTTTCTTT
NA NA TRBJ2-2 TRBV7-9 CASSPPQKNTGELFF TGTGCCAGCAGCCCACCACAGAAAAACACCGGGGAGCTGTTTTTT
NA TRBD2 TRBJ2-3 TRBV28 CASSPTWTSGGAWVTDTQYF TGTGCCAGCAGTCCCACGTGGACTAGCGGGGGGGCGTGGGTGACAGATACGCAGTATTTT
NA TRBD1 TRBJ2-3 TRBV5-4 CASSPDAWTGRWDTQYF TGTGCCAGCAGCCCCGATGCTTGGACAGGGCGGTGGGATACGCAGTATTTT
once TRBD1 TRBJ2-1 TRBV6-5 CASGTGSYNEQFF TGTGCCAGCGGGACAGGGTCCTACAATGAGCAGTTCTTC
NA NA TRBJ2-7 TRBV18 CASSPMTGTYEQYF TGTGCCAGCTCACCAATGACCGGGACCTACGAGCAGTACTTC
NA TRBD1 TRBJ2-3 TRBV30 CAWNIDRGSTDTQYF TGTGCCTGGAACATAGACAGGGGCAGCACAGATACGCAGTATTTT
NA TRBD1 TRBJ2-1 TRBV19 CASSDRGAYNEQFF TGTGCCAGTAGTGACAGGGGTGCCTACAATGAGCAGTTCTTC
NA NA TRBJ2-1 TRBV5-1 CASSLFRGYNEQFF TGCGCCAGCAGCTTGTTCAGGGGCTACAATGAGCAGTTCTTC
NA NA TRBJ2-7 TRBV9 CASSPRERNEQYF TGTGCCAGCAGCCCTCGTGAGAGGAACGAGCAGTACTTC
once TRBD1 TRBJ1-4 TRBV15 CATSRDGHQGAQEKLFF TGTGCCACCAGCAGAGATGGCCATCAGGGGGCGCAGGAAAAACTGTTTTTT
NA NA TRBJ1-2 TRBV15 CATSRGEVGYTF TGTGCCACCAGCAGAGGGGAGGTTGGCTACACCTTC
NA NA TRBJ2-5 TRBV7-2 CASSGEYTGVLKTQYF TGTGCCAGCAGCGGAGAGTACACCGGTGTTCTGAAGACCCAGTACTTC
once TRBD1 TRBJ1-2 TRBV7-9 CASSLGTGPNYGYTF TGTGCCAGCAGCTTAGGGACAGGGCCTAACTATGGCTACACCTTC
NA TRBD1 TRBJ2-3 TRBV7-9 CASSPLGRWDRVKDTQYF TGTGCCAGCAGCCCCCTTGGTCGGTGGGACAGGGTTAAAGATACGCAGTATTTT
NA NA TRBJ1-5 TRBV19 CASRGRYGGDQPQHF TGTGCCAGTAGGGGTAGGTACGGGGGGGATCAGCCCCAGCATTTT
NA NA TRBJ2-1 TRBV24-1 CATSDLFTADEQFF TGTGCCACCAGTGATTTATTTACGGCGGATGAGCAGTTCTTC
once NA TRBJ1-5 TRBV6-5 CASNPLLFSNQPQHF TGTGCCAGCAACCCCCTACTTTTTAGCAATCAGCCCCAGCATTTT
NA TRBD1 TRBJ2-5 TRBV5-6 CASSLVDRGKETQYF TGTGCCAGCAGCTTGGTCGACAGGGGCAAGGAGACCCAGTACTTC
NA TRBD1 TRBJ1-4 TRBV5-1 CASAGQLNEKLFF TGCGCCAGCGCGGGACAGCTAAATGAAAAACTGTTTTTT
NA TRBD2 TRBJ2-7 TRBV5-1 CASSLGAGGTDEQYF TGCGCCAGCAGCTTGGGTGCGGGGGGGACCGACGAGCAGTACTTC
NA NA TRBJ1-6 TRBV6-5 CASSYSAGDSPLHF TGTGCCAGCAGTTACTCTGCCGGGGATTCACCCCTCCACTTT
NA NA TRBJ1-2 TRBV6-2/TRBV6-3 CASSFPPYRTWFGYTF TGTGCCAGCAGTTTCCCTCCCTATCGGACATGGTTCGGCTACACCTTC
NA NA TRBJ1-3 TRBV18 CASSPSTIVSGNTIYF TGTGCCAGCTCACCGTCGACAATCGTCTCTGGAAACACCATATATTTT
NA NA TRBJ1-2 TRBV13 CASSGGQSNYGYTF TGTGCCAGCTCCGGAGGACAGAGCAACTATGGCTACACCTTC
NA NA TRBJ1-1 TRBV5-4 CASSLPTGNTEAFF TGTGCCAGCAGCCTGCCGACTGGGAACACTGAAGCTTTCTTT
NA NA TRBJ2-3 TRBV5-1 CASSVTGDTQYF TGCGCCAGCAGCGTAACAGGGGATACGCAGTATTTT
once TRBD1 TRBJ1-1 TRBV18 CASSQMYRGETEAFF TGTGCCAGCTCACAAATGTACAGGGGTGAGACTGAAGCTTTCTTT
once NA TRBJ2-7 TRBV6-2/TRBV6-3 CASSYSTGKSYEQYF TGTGCCAGCAGTTACAGCACAGGGAAATCCTACGAGCAGTACTTC
NA TRBD1 TRBJ2-4 TRBV5-1 CASSLGQDNIQYF TGCGCCAGCAGCCTCGGACAGGATAACATTCAGTACTTC
few NA TRBJ1-5 TRBV19 CASSIGQAPGAQHF TGTGCCAGTAGTATAGGGCAGGCCCCAGGGGCCCAGCATTTT
once NA TRBJ2-5 TRBV3-1/TRBV3-2 CASSLTGGETQYF TGTGCCAGCAGCCTCACCGGGGGAGAGACCCAGTACTTC
NA NA TRBJ2-3 TRBV7-9 CASSQVIESTDTQYF TGTGCCAGCAGCCAAGTGATAGAGAGCACAGATACGCAGTATTTT
NA NA TRBJ2-3 TRBV24-1 CATSTQSTDTQYF TGTGCCACCAGTACCCAGAGCACAGATACGCAGTATTTT
NA NA TRBJ1-6 TRBV4-1 CASSQLSGFGTLHF TGCGCCAGCAGCCAGCTTTCGGGTTTCGGTACCCTCCACTTT
NA NA TRBJ1-5 TRBV29-1 CSVGGTNQPQHF TGCAGCGTCGGGGGGACCAATCAGCCCCAGCATTTT
NA NA TRBJ1-5 TRBV6-2/TRBV6-3 CASSLIGGNQPQHF TGTGCCAGCAGTCTAATAGGGGGCAATCAGCCCCAGCATTTT
NA TRBD2 TRBJ2-3 TRBV3-1/TRBV3-2 CASSQDGGGVSDTQYF TGTGCCAGCAGCCAAGATGGCGGGGGGGTATCTGATACGCAGTATTTT
once NA TRBJ1-4 TRBV5-5 CASSFLGGDEKLFF TGTGCCAGCAGCTTCCTCGGGGGTGATGAAAAACTGTTTTTT
once NA TRBJ2-7 TRBV6-5 CASGPFYEQYF TGTGCCAGCGGCCCTTTCTACGAGCAGTACTTC
NA NA TRBJ1-1 TRBV28 CASSLRLLGSGRTALNTEAFF TGTGCCAGCAGTTTGCGCCTCCTTGGCTCTGGCAGGACAGCACTGAACACTGAAGCTTTCTTT
NA NA TRBJ1-3 TRBV5-4 CASSLEANSGNTIYF TGTGCCAGCAGCTTAGAGGCCAACTCTGGAAACACCATATATTTT
NA TRBD2 TRBJ2-1 TRBV5-1 CASSSLTSGGSNEQFF TGCGCCAGCAGCTCCCTGACTAGCGGGGGGAGTAATGAGCAGTTCTTC